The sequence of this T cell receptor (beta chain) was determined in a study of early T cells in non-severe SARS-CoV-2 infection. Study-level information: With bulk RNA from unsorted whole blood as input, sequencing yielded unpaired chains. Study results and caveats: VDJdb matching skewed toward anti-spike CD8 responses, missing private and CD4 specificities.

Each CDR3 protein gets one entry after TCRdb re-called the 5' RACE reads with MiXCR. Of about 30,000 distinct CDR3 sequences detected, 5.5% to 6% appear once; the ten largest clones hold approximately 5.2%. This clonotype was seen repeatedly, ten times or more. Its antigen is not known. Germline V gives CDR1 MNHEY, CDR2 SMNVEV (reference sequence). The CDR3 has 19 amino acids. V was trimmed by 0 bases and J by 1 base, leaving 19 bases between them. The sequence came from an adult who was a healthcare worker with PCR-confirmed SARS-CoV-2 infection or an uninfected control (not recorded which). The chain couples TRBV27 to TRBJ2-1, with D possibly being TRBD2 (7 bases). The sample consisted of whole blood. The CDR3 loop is CASSLSGWGGLRSYNEQFF. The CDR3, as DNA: TGTGCCAGCAGTTTATCGGGCTGGGGGGGCCTTAGGTCCTACAATGAGCAGTTCTTC.